This TCR beta chain derives from a study of cytomegalovirus exposure and HLA in healthy donors. The PCR employed 60 Vbeta primers together with 13 Jbeta primers. This table comes from immunoSEQ multiplex PCR, and its TCRdb copy is limited to in-frame clones, with some not included. The sample holds 120,000 or so clones; about 83% are singletons and the top ten take less than 3.5%. Germline CDR1 LNHDA, CDR2 SQIVND (reference sequence). Trimming removed 7 bases at V and 7 bases at J, with 10 bases between. There are 11 residues in the CDR3. Sequencing was performed on PBMCs. This sequence was found in a woman in her thirties or forties in good health and CMV-seropositive. V usage is TRBV19 and J usage is TRBJ1-2, with D possibly matching TRBD1 (5 bases). The CDR3 nucleotides read TGTGCCAGTACGGGGGTGGCTGGCTACACCTTC. Its protein product is CASTGVAGYTF.